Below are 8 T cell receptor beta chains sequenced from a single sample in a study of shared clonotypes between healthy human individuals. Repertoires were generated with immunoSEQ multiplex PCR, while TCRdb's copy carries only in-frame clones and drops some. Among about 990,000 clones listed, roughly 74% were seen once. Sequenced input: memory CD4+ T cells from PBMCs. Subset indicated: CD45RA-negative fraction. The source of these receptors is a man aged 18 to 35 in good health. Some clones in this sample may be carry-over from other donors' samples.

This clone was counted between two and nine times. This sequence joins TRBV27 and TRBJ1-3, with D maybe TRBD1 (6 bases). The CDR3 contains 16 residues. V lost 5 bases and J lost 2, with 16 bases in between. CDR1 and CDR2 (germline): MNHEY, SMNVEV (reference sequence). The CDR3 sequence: CASSPQGLNPGNTIYF. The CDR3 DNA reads TGTGCCAGCAGTCCCCAGGGGTTAAACCCTGGAAACACCATATATTTT.

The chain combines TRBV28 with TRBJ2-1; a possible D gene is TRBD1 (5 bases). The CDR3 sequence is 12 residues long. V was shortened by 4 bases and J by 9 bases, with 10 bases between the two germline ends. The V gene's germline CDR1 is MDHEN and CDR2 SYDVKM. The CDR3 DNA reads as TGTGCCAGCAGTTCAGGGCACGGTGAGCAGTTCTTC. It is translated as CASSSGHGEQFF.

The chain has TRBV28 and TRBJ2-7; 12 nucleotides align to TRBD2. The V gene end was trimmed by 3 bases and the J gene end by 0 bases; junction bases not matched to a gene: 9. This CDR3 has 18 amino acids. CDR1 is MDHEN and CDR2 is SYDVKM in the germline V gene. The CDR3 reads CASSLGLGTSGLSYEQYF. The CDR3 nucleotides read TGTGCCAGCAGTTTGGGCCTAGGGACTAGCGGGCTCTCCTACGAGCAGTACTTC. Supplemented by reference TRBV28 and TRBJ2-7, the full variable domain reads DVKVTQSSRYLVKRTGEKVFLECVQDMDHENMFWYRQDPGLGLRLIYFSYDVKMKEKGDIPEGYSVSREKKERFSLILESASTNQTSMYLCASSLGLGTSGLSYEQYFGPGTRLTVT.

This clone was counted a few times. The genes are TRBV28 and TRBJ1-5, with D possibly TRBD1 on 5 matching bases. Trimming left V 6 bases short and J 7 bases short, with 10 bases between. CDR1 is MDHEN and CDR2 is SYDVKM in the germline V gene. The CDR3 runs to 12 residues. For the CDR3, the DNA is TGTGCCAGCAGACCGGCAGGGCAGCCCCAGCATTTT. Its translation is CASRPAGQPQHF.

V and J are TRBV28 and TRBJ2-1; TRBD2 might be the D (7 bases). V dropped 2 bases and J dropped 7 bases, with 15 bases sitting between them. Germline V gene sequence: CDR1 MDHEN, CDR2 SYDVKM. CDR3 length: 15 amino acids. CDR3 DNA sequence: TGTGCCAGCAGTTTAATAGGGGGAGGGGAGAATGAGCAGTTCTTC. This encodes CASSLIGGGENEQFF.

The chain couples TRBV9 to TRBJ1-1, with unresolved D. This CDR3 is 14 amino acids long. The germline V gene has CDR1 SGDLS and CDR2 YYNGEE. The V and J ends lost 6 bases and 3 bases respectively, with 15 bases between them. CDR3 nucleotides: TGTGCCAGCACCTCGGAGGACTCGGACACTGAAGCTTTCTTT. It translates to CASTSEDSDTEAFF.

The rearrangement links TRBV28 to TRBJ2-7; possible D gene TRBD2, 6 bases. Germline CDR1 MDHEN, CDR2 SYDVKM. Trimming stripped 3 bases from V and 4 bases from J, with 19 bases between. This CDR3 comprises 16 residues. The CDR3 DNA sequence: TGTGCCAGCAGTTTCCCCTGGGGAGCGGGCCGTTACGAGCAGTACTTC. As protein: CASSFPWGAGRYEQYF.

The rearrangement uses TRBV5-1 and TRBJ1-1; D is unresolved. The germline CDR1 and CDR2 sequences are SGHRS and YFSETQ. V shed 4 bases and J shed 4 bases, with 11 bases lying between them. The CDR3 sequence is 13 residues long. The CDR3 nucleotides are TGCGCCAGCAGCCCGGCCCGGGGCACTGAAGCTTTCTTT. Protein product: CASSPARGTEAFF.